Following are 26 T cell receptor beta chains from one sample sequenced in a study of technical replicates of blood from four donors (TCRdb year 2017). The library was prepared using the immunoSEQ multiplex PCR assay. The immuneACCESS repertoire file appears here via TCRdb, limited to in-frame rearrangements. These files lack a portion of the clones; in checked studies, under half of the deficit traces to unresolved V genes, and the cause of the others is not known. Present in this sample are about 85,000 clones, just under 95% of which were seen just once. Of the sample, roughly 0.25% falls within the top ten clones. Material for sequencing was T cells isolated from PBMCs. The receptors were sampled from a human donor in good health.

This clone turned up a few times. The rearrangement joins TRBV7-9 to TRBJ1-5; 7 nucleotides agree with TRBD1. CDR1 SEHNR and CDR2 FQNEAQ come from the germline V gene (reference sequence). There are 12 residues in the CDR3. V gave up 7 bases and J gave up 9 bases; unmatched junction bases: 6. DNA for the CDR3: TGTGCCAGCACTATGGAGGGGGCGCCCCAGCATTTT. Translated: CASTMEGAPQHF. The entire variable domain, with the rest obtained from reference TRBV7-9 and TRBJ1-5, is as follows: DTGVSQNPRHKITKRGQNVTFRCDPISEHNRLYWYRQTLGQGPEFLTYFQNEAQLEKSRLLSDRFSAERPKGSFSTLEIQRTEQGDSAMYLCASTMEGAPQHFGDGTRLSIL.

As DNA, the CDR3 is TGTGCCAGCAGCTTGGAGGGGTTTATGACTGAAGCTTTCTTT. Encoded protein: CASSLEGFMTEAFF. The chain is built from TRBV5-4 and TRBJ1-1, with a weak D call TRBD1 (5 bases). Trimming stripped 0 bases from V and 5 bases from J, with 11 bases between. This CDR3 comprises 14 residues. CDR1 SGHNT and CDR2 YYREEE come from the germline V gene (reference sequence). The full variable domain, in which reference TRBV5-4 and TRBJ1-1 provide the parts outside the CDR3, is ETGVTQSPTHLIKTRGQQVTLRCSSQSGHNTVSWYQQALGQGPQFIFQYYREEENGRGNFPPRFSGLQFPNYSSELNVNALELDDSALYLCASSLEGFMTEAFFGQGTRLTVV.

The chain carries TRBV5-1 and TRBJ2-1; perhaps TRBD1 as D (6 bases). The V end lost 5 bases, the J end lost 4 bases, and 7 bases lay between the germline ends. There are 12 residues in the CDR3. The germline V gene encodes CDR1 SGHRS and CDR2 YFSETQ. This chain's CDR3 is CASRQGYNEQFF. Here the CDR3 DNA reads TGCGCCAGCAGACAGGGTTACAATGAGCAGTTCTTC. Variable domain in full (rest from reference TRBV5-1 and TRBJ2-1): KAGVTQTPRYLIKTRGQQVTLSCSPISGHRSVSWYQQTPGQGLQFLFEYFSETQRNKGNFPGRFSGRQFSNSRSEMNVSTLELGDSALYLCASRQGYNEQFFGPGTRLTVL.

This clone was counted a few times. The V gene is TRBV2, the J gene TRBJ1-2; TRBD1 matches 7 bases. Trimming at V came to 9 bases and at J to 4 bases, leaving 8 bases not matched to a gene. Germline CDR1 and CDR2: SNHLY and FYNNEI. The CDR3 is 13 amino acids. The CDR3 DNA follows: TGTGCCAGACTGGGACAGACGGCCTATGGCTACACCTTC. Amino acids: CARLGQTAYGYTF.

CDR3 loop: CASSFGFGGNSGYTF. For the CDR3, the DNA is TGTGCCAGCAGTTTCGGATTCGGGGGGAATTCTGGCTACACCTTC. The genes are TRBV27 and TRBJ1-2, with a weak D call TRBD1 (5 bases). V gave up 3 bases and J gave up 7 bases, with 18 bases separating them. CDR1 MNHEY and CDR2 SMNVEV come from the germline V gene (reference sequence). This CDR3 has 15 amino acids.

This sequence joins TRBV2 and TRBJ2-7; 9 bases fit TRBD2. Germline V gene data show CDR1 as SNHLY and CDR2 as FYNNEI. This CDR3 comprises 13 residues. Unmatched junction bases numbered 5, after V lost 6 bases and J lost 5 bases. The CDR3 is CASRGLAVNEQYF. The CDR3 coding sequence is TGTGCCAGCAGGGGACTAGCAGTCAACGAGCAGTACTTC. Drawing the rest from reference TRBV2 and TRBJ2-7, the complete variable domain is EPEVTQTPSHQVTQMGQEVILRCVPISNHLYFYWYRQILGQKVEFLVSFYNNEISEKSEIFDDQFSVERPDGSNFTLKIRSTKLEDSAMYFCASRGLAVNEQYFGPGTRLTVT.

In this sample, this clone turned up many times. The chain is built from TRBV5-1 and TRBJ2-7; the match to TRBD1 covers 10 bases. V lost 3 bases to trimming and J lost 4 bases; unmatched junction nucleotides: 4. Germline CDR1 SGHRS, CDR2 YFSETQ. This CDR3 is 14 amino acids long. This CDR3 is CASSSDRGQYEQYF. For the CDR3, the DNA is TGCGCCAGCAGCTCAGACAGGGGGCAGTACGAGCAGTACTTC.

The chain employs TRBV5-1 and TRBJ2-1; 9 bases fit TRBD2. This CDR3 has 15 residues. The germline CDR1 and CDR2 sequences are SGHRS and YFSETQ. Trimming at V came to 4 bases and at J to 2 bases, leaving 4 bases not matched to a gene. The CDR3 nucleotides read TGCGCCAGCAGCGCACCTAGCGGGGCCTACAATGAGCAGTTCTTC. It yields the protein CASSAPSGAYNEQFF.

The chain combines TRBV6-1 with TRBJ1-4; D uncertain. Trimming removed 4 bases at V and 3 bases at J, with 9 bases between. CDR3 size: 14 residues. Germline lookup yields CDR1 MNHNS and CDR2 SASEGT. CDR3 nucleotide sequence: TGTGCCAGCAGTGTTGTATTTGCTAATGAAAAACTGTTTTTT. This sequence encodes CASSVVFANEKLFF.

The J gene is TRBJ2-1, the V gene TRBV11-3; 14 bases align to TRBD2. The junction had 13 bases not matched to a gene; V was cut back by 5 bases and J by 4 bases. The germline V gene encodes CDR1 SGHNT and CDR2 YENEEA. The CDR3 totals 19 residues. DNA of the CDR3: TGTGCCAGCAGCCTGCGGCGGGGGACTAGCGGGGGTACATACAATGAGCAGTTCTTC. Protein sequence: CASSLRRGTSGGTYNEQFF.

The chain has TRBV28 and TRBJ1-2; weak D call: TRBD1 (5 bases). This CDR3 is built from 14 residues. Between the trimmed V and J ends, which lost 1 base and 2 bases, there was a span of 8 bases. Germline V gene lookup returns CDR1 MDHEN and CDR2 SYDVKM. The CDR3: CASSLYAGNYGYTF. The CDR3 region has the DNA TGTGCCAGCAGTTTATACGCAGGGAACTATGGCTACACCTTC.

The gene calls are TRBV10-1 and TRBJ1-1, with 8 nucleotides matching TRBD1. Looked up from germline, CDR1 is WNHNN and CDR2 is SYGVQD (reference sequence). Germline trimming cut 6 bases from V and 5 bases from J; bases unmatched to any gene: 8. This CDR3 has 14 residues. CDR3 DNA: TGCGCCAGCAGGCCCGGGACAGGCGGGACTGAAGCTTTCTTT. Protein product: CASRPGTGGTEAFF.

The chain recombines TRBV5-4 with TRBJ2-3; 10 bases line up with TRBD1. This CDR3 region has 14 residues. Germline-derived CDR1 and CDR2 are SGHNT and YYREEE (reference sequence). V dropped 2 bases and J dropped 5; count of bases not matched to a gene: 2. Here the CDR3 DNA reads TGTGCCAGCAGCTTTGGGACAGGGGAAGATACGCAGTATTTT. This encodes CASSFGTGEDTQYF.

V gene TRBV9 combines with J gene TRBJ2-7, with TRBD1 matching 9 bases. V dropped 4 bases and J dropped 5; count of bases not matched to a gene: 13. Germline CDR1 and CDR2: SGDLS and YYNGEE. The CDR3 is made up of 16 amino acids. DNA of the CDR3: TGTGCCAGCAGCTCTGGCGCCGGGACAGGGTCCGACGAGCAGTACTTC. It is translated as CASSSGAGTGSDEQYF.

The V gene is TRBV28, the J gene TRBJ2-7; 7 bases map to TRBD1. Germline CDR1 is MDHEN and CDR2 is SYDVKM. The CDR3 consists of 17 residues. The V segment lost 4 bases and the J segment 4 bases; nucleotides outside the gene matches: 16. CDR3 DNA: TGTGCCAGCAGTTACACGTACACAGGGGAAAGGCTTTACGAGCAGTACTTC. Translating gives CASSYTYTGERLYEQYF.

The chain combines TRBV5-1 with TRBJ2-3, with D hard to call. With 5 bases removed from V and 1 base from J, the gap between germline ends came to 17 bases. The CDR3 is 16 residues long. The germline CDR1 and CDR2 sequences are SGHRS and YFSETQ. CDR3: CASRFQSSYGTDTQYF. CDR3 nucleotides: TGCGCCAGCAGGTTTCAATCCAGTTACGGCACAGATACGCAGTATTTT.

The rearrangement joins TRBV7-9 to TRBJ2-3, with 13 positions matching TRBD2. The CDR3 covers 17 residues. Trimming removed 5 bases from V and 3 bases from J; junction bases left unmatched: 8. The germline gives CDR1 SEHNR, CDR2 FQNEAQ (reference sequence). The CDR3 sequence is CASSLGTSGILTDTQYF. CDR3 bases: TGTGCCAGCAGCCTGGGGACTAGCGGGATACTGACAGATACGCAGTATTTT.

The rearrangement links TRBV5-1 to TRBJ1-3, with D perhaps matching TRBD1 (6 bases). Trimming stripped 7 bases from V and 3 bases from J, with 14 bases between. CDR3 length: 14 residues. Per the germline V gene, CDR1 is SGHRS and CDR2 is YFSETQ. The CDR3 protein is CASSSGAFGNTIYF. The CDR3 coding sequence is TGCGCCAGCTCCTCAGGGGCTTTTGGAAACACCATATATTTT.

Only one count was recorded for this clone. In DNA, the CDR3 is TGTGCCATCTTCCCGACTAGCGGTTGGGGGAACACAGATACGCAGTATTTT. It translates to CAIFPTSGWGNTDTQYF. The chain couples TRBV10-3 to TRBJ2-3, with TRBD2 identical over 9 bases. This CDR3 spans 17 amino acids. V dropped 8 bases and J dropped 2; count of bases not matched to a gene: 14. Looked up from germline, CDR1 is ENHRY and CDR2 is SYGVKD.

CDR3 loop: CASSYSAFSEKLFF. In DNA, the CDR3 is TGTGCCAGCAGTTACTCGGCATTCTCTGAAAAACTGTTTTTT. The genes are TRBV6-6 and TRBJ1-4; no firm D call. This CDR3 has 14 residues. V was cut by 0 bases and J by 7 bases, with 9 bases left in between. Per germline, CDR1 MNHNY and CDR2 SVGAGI (reference sequence).

The rearrangement uses TRBV6-4 and TRBJ1-2; D gene unclear. Between the trimmed V and J ends, which lost 1 base and 5 bases, there was a span of 14 bases. The CDR3 is 15 amino acids. Germline V CDR1 and CDR2: MRHNA, SNTAGT. The CDR3 reads CASSDWSGGAYGYTF. CDR3 bases: TGTGCCAGCAGTGACTGGTCCGGCGGAGCTTATGGCTACACCTTC.

The CDR3 region is CASIVQGGETAFF. Written as DNA, the CDR3 is TGTGCCAGCATCGTACAGGGTGGTGAGACTGCTTTCTTT. The rearrangement joins TRBV25-1 to TRBJ1-1, with D possibly matching TRBD1 (6 bases). Trimming removed 7 bases from V and 11 bases from J, with 20 bases in between. Germline values: CDR1 MGHDK, CDR2 SYGVNS. This CDR3 is 13 amino acids long. Full variable domain (remainder filled in from reference TRBV25-1 and TRBJ1-1): EADIYQTPRYLVIGTGKKITLECSQTMGHDKMYWYQQDPGMELHLIHYSYGVNSTEKGDLSSESTVSRIRTEHFPLTLESARPSHTSQYLCASIVQGGETAFFGQGTRLTVV.

The chain links TRBV13 to TRBJ1-1; possible D gene TRBD1, 6 bases. V was pared by 4 bases and J by 1 base, with 13 bases between. The CDR3 runs 15 residues. From germline, CDR1 is PRHDT and CDR2 FYEKMQ (reference sequence). The CDR3 region is CASSSLGQPNTEAFF. The CDR3 DNA follows: TGTGCCAGCAGCTCGTTGGGACAACCGAACACTGAAGCTTTCTTT. Full variable domain (missing parts from reference TRBV13 and TRBJ1-1): AAGVIQSPRHLIKEKRETATLKCYPIPRHDTVYWYQQGPGQDPQFLISFYEKMQSDKGSIPDRFSAQQFSDYHSELNMSSLELGDSALYFCASSSLGQPNTEAFFGQGTRLTVV.

V is TRBV15 and J is TRBJ2-1, with 12 bases identical to TRBD2. Trimming took 2 bases from V and 0 from J; bases not matched to a gene: 2. CDR3 size: 17 residues. Germline CDR1 and CDR2: LNHNV and YYDKDF (reference sequence). The CDR3 here is CATSRTSGGSSYNEQFF. The CDR3 DNA sequence: TGTGCCACCAGCAGAACTAGCGGGGGGAGCTCCTACAATGAGCAGTTCTTC.

The V gene is TRBV13, the J gene TRBJ2-7, with 10 bases lining up with TRBD1. CDR3 size: 15 residues. V was pared by 0 bases and J by 4 bases, with 3 bases of the junction left unmatched. The germline V gene has CDR1 PRHDT and CDR2 FYEKMQ (reference sequence). The CDR3 region is CASSLGDRGPYEQYF. CDR3 nucleotide sequence: TGTGCCAGCAGCTTAGGCGACAGGGGGCCATACGAGCAGTACTTC.

V usage is TRBV18 and J usage is TRBJ1-2; possible D gene TRBD1, 6 bases. Per the germline V gene, CDR1 is KGHSH and CDR2 is LQKENI. V was trimmed by 6 bases and J by 1 base, leaving 9 bases between them. The CDR3 contains 13 residues. In DNA form, the CDR3 reads TGTGCCAGCTCGTACAGGGATAACTATGGCTACACCTTC. This codes for CASSYRDNYGYTF.